A single sample gave rise to the 23 T cell receptor beta chains below, sequenced in a study of blood T cell repertoires in COVID-19. Sequencing used immunoSEQ multiplex PCR; TCRdb keeps in-frame clones, though not all of them. The profile shows under 200,000 clones, approximately 77% of them singletons. Sequenced input: PBMCs or T cells enriched from blood (not recorded which). These receptors were collected from a man aged 55 to 70 who had recovered from COVID-19.

The chain is built from TRBV7-2 and TRBJ2-7; TRBD1 matches at 9 bases. CDR1 is SGHTA and CDR2 is FQGNSA in the germline V gene. This CDR3 comprises 15 residues. The V segment lost 1 base and the J segment 5 bases; nucleotides outside the gene matches: 6. The CDR3 loop is CASSLGPGTGNEQYF. In nucleotides, the CDR3 is TGTGCCAGCAGCTTAGGGCCCGGGACAGGGAACGAGCAGTACTTC. The full variable domain, with the rest looked up from reference TRBV7-2 and TRBJ2-7, is GAGVSQSPSNKVTEKGKDVELRCDPISGHTALYWYRQSLGQGLEFLIYFQGNSAPDKSGLPSDRFSAERTGGSVSTLTIQRTQQEDSAVYLCASSLGPGTGNEQYFGPGTRLTVT.

The rearrangement links TRBV6-1 to TRBJ2-1; 8 nucleotides align to TRBD1. Germline assignment: CDR1 MNHNS and CDR2 SASEGT. After removal of 0 bases from V and 7 bases from J, the junction contained 2 bases not matched to a gene. This CDR3 is built from 14 residues. The DNA of the CDR3 is TGTGCCAGCAGTGAAGCGGACAGGGCAAATGAGCAGTTCTTC. Encoded protein: CASSEADRANEQFF.

The J gene is TRBJ1-4, the V gene TRBV9; 7 bases match TRBD1. This CDR3 is built from 14 residues. V dropped 4 bases and J dropped 4; count of bases not matched to a gene: 4. CDR1 and CDR2 (germline): SGDLS, YYNGEE. The CDR3 spells CASSSGQINEKLFF. In DNA, the CDR3 is TGTGCCAGCAGCTCGGGACAGATTAATGAAAAACTGTTTTTT.

To note about this clone: At the DNA level, this CDR3 is encoded by other sequences in the same sample as well. This CDR3 is CASSLAARSYEQYF. CDR3 nucleotides: TGTGCCAGCAGCTTAGCGGCTAGATCCTACGAGCAGTACTTC. The chain uses TRBV7-2 and TRBJ2-7; D gene unclear. The V gene's germline CDR1 is SGHTA and CDR2 FQGNSA. V lost 0 bases and J lost 1, with 7 bases in between. The CDR3 sequence is 14 residues long. The variable domain in full, with the rest retrieved from reference TRBV7-2 and TRBJ2-7, is GAGVSQSPSNKVTEKGKDVELRCDPISGHTALYWYRQSLGQGLEFLIYFQGNSAPDKSGLPSDRFSAERTGGSVSTLTIQRTQQEDSAVYLCASSLAARSYEQYFGPGTRLTVT.

This clone turned up a few times. This sequence joins TRBV7-2 and TRBJ2-1, with D unresolved. Trimming shortened V by 5 bases and J by 5 bases, and 16 bases separated the two germline ends. The V gene's germline CDR1 is SGHTA and CDR2 FQGNSA. The CDR3 extends over 15 amino acids. The CDR3 DNA sequence: TGTGCCAGCAGCCCCACCCCTCCGGTAGACAATGAGCAGTTCTTC. Translation gives CASSPTPPVDNEQFF.

The rearrangement joins TRBV7-2 to TRBJ2-6; a weak D match, TRBD1 (5 bases). This CDR3 comprises 18 residues. Trimming cost V 4 bases and J 2 bases, with 18 bases left between them. The germline V gene encodes CDR1 SGHTA and CDR2 FQGNSA. CDR3 sequence reads: CASSSIPAGSPGANVLTF. DNA of the CDR3: TGTGCCAGCAGCTCGATACCAGCAGGGTCTCCTGGGGCCAACGTCCTGACTTTC. The full variable domain, completed using reference TRBV7-2 and TRBJ2-6, is GAGVSQSPSNKVTEKGKDVELRCDPISGHTALYWYRQSLGQGLEFLIYFQGNSAPDKSGLPSDRFSAERTGGSVSTLTIQRTQQEDSAVYLCASSSIPAGSPGANVLTFGAGSRLTVL.

Only one count was recorded for this clone. This sequence joins TRBV6-5 and TRBJ2-2, with D maybe TRBD1 (5 bases). CDR3 length: 12 amino acids. Trimming removed 8 bases at V and 5 bases at J, with 9 bases between. Germline-derived CDR1 and CDR2 are MNHEY and SVGAGI. CDR3 sequence reads: CASFRDTGELFF. Written as DNA, the CDR3 is TGTGCCAGCTTCAGGGATACCGGGGAGCTGTTTTTT.

This chain connects TRBV3-1 (or the pseudogene TRBV3-2) to TRBJ1-4; TRBD1 might be the D (5 bases). The V end was cut by 5 bases, the J end by 0 bases, with 7 bases between. The CDR3 runs to 14 residues. Germline assignment: CDR1 LGHDT and CDR2 YNNKEL (reference sequence). This CDR3 reads CASSSTATNEKLFF. The CDR3 DNA is TGTGCCAGCAGCTCGACAGCAACTAATGAAAAACTGTTTTTT.

J is TRBJ2-7 and V is TRBV13; weak D call: TRBD1 (5 bases). V was clipped by 5 bases and J by 6 bases, with 14 bases between them. The CDR3 contains 13 residues. Per germline, CDR1 PRHDT and CDR2 FYEKMQ (reference sequence). The CDR3 DNA follows: TGTGCCAGCAGCGCCCAGACAGTTCGCGAGCAGTACTTC. The encoded protein is CASSAQTVREQYF. Together with reference TRBV13 and TRBJ2-7, the CDR3 gives the full variable domain: AAGVIQSPRHLIKEKRETATLKCYPIPRHDTVYWYQQGPGQDPQFLISFYEKMQSDKGSIPDRFSAQQFSDYHSELNMSSLELGDSALYFCASSAQTVREQYFGPGTRLTVT.

V gene TRBV11-2 combines with J gene TRBJ2-2; 8 nucleotides match TRBD1. Unmatched junction bases numbered 3, after V lost 5 bases and J lost 1 base. Germline V gives CDR1 SGHAT, CDR2 FQNNGV. There are 15 residues in the CDR3. The CDR3 region is CASSRDRLNTGELFF. The CDR3 DNA is TGTGCCAGCAGCCGGGACAGGCTGAACACCGGGGAGCTGTTTTTT. Looking up the rest from reference TRBV11-2 and TRBJ2-2 gives the full variable domain: EAGVAQSPRYKIIEKRQSVAFWCNPISGHATLYWYQQILGQGPKLLIQFQNNGVVDDSQLPKDRFSAERLKGVDSTLKIQPAKLEDSAVYLCASSRDRLNTGELFFGEGSRLTVL.

In its sample, this clone was seen many times. V usage is TRBV7-2 and J usage is TRBJ2-7; 12 positions agree with TRBD2. CDR3 length: 17 amino acids. V was clipped by 5 bases and J by 8 bases; unmatched bases: 16. Germline V lookup: CDR1 SGHTA, CDR2 FQGNSA. CDR3 nucleotide sequence: TGTGCCAGCAGCGTCCTAGCGGGGGGGACCTTCTGGAGCCAGCAGTACTTC. This encodes CASSVLAGGTFWSQQYF.

The chain joins TRBV5-1 to TRBJ2-1; the match to TRBD2 covers 10 bases. The CDR3 spans 16 residues. CDR1 and CDR2 from the germline V gene are SGHRS and YFSETQ. J gave up 5 bases and V 4 bases, and 9 bases lay outside the gene matches. The CDR3 DNA follows: TGCGCCAGCAGCCCGTTGGGGACTAGCGCTCACAATGAGCAGTTCTTC. This encodes CASSPLGTSAHNEQFF.

In this sample, this clone turned up a few times. V usage is TRBV6-1 and J usage is TRBJ2-1; tentative D call: TRBD2 (5 bases). V lost 3 bases and J lost 5, with 17 bases in between. The length of the CDR3 is 16 residues. Germline V gene lookup returns CDR1 MNHNS and CDR2 SASEGT. CDR3 nucleotides: TGTGCCAGCAGTGACCCTTTGGCGGGTAGGCACAATGAGCAGTTCTTC. This gives the protein CASSDPLAGRHNEQFF.

The chain links TRBV5-1 to TRBJ2-5; possible D gene TRBD2, 5 bases. The V gene lost 3 bases and the J gene lost 2 bases, with 14 bases spanning the gap. The CDR3 is 15 amino acids. Germline-derived CDR1 and CDR2 are SGHRS and YFSETQ. CDR3 protein: CASSSIPGIQETQYF. The DNA of the CDR3 is TGCGCCAGCAGCTCTATACCGGGGATACAAGAGACCCAGTACTTC.

The rearrangement joins TRBV5-1 to TRBJ1-6, with a weak D call TRBD1 (5 bases). V lost 0 bases to trimming and J lost 6 bases, with 10 bases between them. The CDR3 contains 15 residues. Germline V gene lookup returns CDR1 SGHRS and CDR2 YFSETQ. CDR3 in amino acids: CASSLGDRFNSPLHF. In DNA form, the CDR3 reads TGCGCCAGCAGCTTGGGCGACAGATTTAATTCACCCCTCCACTTT.

This chain links TRBV5-5 with TRBJ2-1, with D maybe TRBD2 (6 bases). V was trimmed by 5 bases and J by 8 bases, leaving 17 bases between them. This CDR3 is 14 amino acids long. Germline V lookup: CDR1 SGHKS, CDR2 YYEKEE (reference sequence). CDR3 sequence: CASSMRLETHEQFF. The CDR3 DNA reads as TGTGCCAGCAGTATGAGACTAGAGACTCATGAGCAGTTCTTC.

The rearrangement uses TRBV27 and TRBJ1-6; tentatively, D is TRBD1 (6 bases). The germline gives CDR1 MNHEY, CDR2 SMNVEV (reference sequence). The CDR3 has 14 residues. Trimming left V 5 bases short and J 13 bases short, with 18 bases between. The CDR3 is CASSLTGRRSPLHF. CDR3 nucleotides: TGTGCCAGCAGTCTTACAGGGAGAAGGTCCCCCCTCCACTTT.

Remarks on this clone: The identical CDR3 is also encoded by other nucleotide sequences in the sample. This chain uses TRBV29-1 with TRBJ1-5; 7 nucleotides align to TRBD1. The CDR3 spans 12 residues. The germline CDR1 and CDR2 sequences are SQVTM and ANQGSEA. The V segment lost 5 bases and the J segment 5 bases; nucleotides outside the gene matches: 3. In DNA, the CDR3 is TGCAGCGTTCGACAGGGCGATCAGCCCCAGCATTTT. Its protein product is CSVRQGDQPQHF.

This clone was found a few times. The rearrangement uses TRBV9 and TRBJ2-7, with 11 positions matching TRBD2. The germline V gene encodes CDR1 SGDLS and CDR2 YYNGEE. J was trimmed by 6 bases and V by 0 bases; bases with no gene match: 5. CDR3 length equals 15 residues. The CDR3 nucleotides are TGTGCCAGCAGCGTAGGGCTAGCGGGAGGACTCGAGCAGTACTTC. Translating it yields CASSVGLAGGLEQYF. The variable domain in full, completed from reference TRBV9 and TRBJ2-7, reads DSGVTQTPKHLITATGQRVTLRCSPRSGDLSVYWYQQSLDQGLQFLIQYYNGEERAKGNILERFSAQQFPDLHSELNLSSLELGDSALYFCASSVGLAGGLEQYFGPGTRLTVT.

The V and J genes are TRBV11-2 and TRBJ1-1; D call uncertain. CDR1 is SGHAT and CDR2 is FQNNGV in the germline V gene. Trimming removed 5 bases at V and 2 bases at J, with 12 bases between. The length of the CDR3 is 14 residues. Here the CDR3 reads CASSAPGKNTEAFF. The CDR3 DNA sequence: TGTGCCAGCAGCGCACCGGGAAAAAACACTGAAGCTTTCTTT.

The chain combines TRBV7-6 with TRBJ1-1, with 8 bases identical to TRBD1. The V gene end was trimmed by 3 bases and the J gene end by 0 bases; junction bases not matched to a gene: 18. The CDR3 length is 20 residues. From germline, CDR1 is SGHVS and CDR2 FNYEAQ. CDR3 region: CASSFAQGGERISMNTEAFF. Here the CDR3 DNA reads TGTGCCAGCAGCTTCGCACAGGGGGGCGAAAGAATTTCTATGAACACTGAAGCTTTCTTT.

This clone was counted a single time. The chain recombines TRBV19 with TRBJ2-5; tentative D call: TRBD2 (6 bases). Germline-derived CDR1 and CDR2 are LNHDA and SQIVND (reference sequence). This CDR3 is built from 15 residues. The V end was cut by 3 bases, the J end by 4 bases, with 15 bases between. CDR3 nucleotide sequence: TGTGCCAGTAGTATGGGTCCTACGGAGGGAGAGACCCAGTACTTC. Translated, it gives CASSMGPTEGETQYF.

This chain joins TRBV4-1 and TRBJ2-5; tentative D call: TRBD2 (5 bases). Trimming took off 2 bases at V and 2 bases at J, with 6 bases between the two ends. This CDR3 spans 13 amino acids. Germline V lookup: CDR1 MGHRA, CDR2 YSYEKL. CDR3 amino acids: CASSQWRQETQYF. The CDR3 DNA sequence: TGCGCCAGCAGCCAATGGAGGCAAGAGACCCAGTACTTC.